The text below deals with one TCR beta chain. The repertoire was sequenced with immunoSEQ multiplex PCR; TCRdb's copy has only in-frame clones and lacks some. This sample has some 850 clones, with approximately 79% found just once. The data belong to a study of tumour-infiltrating T cells in Burkitt lymphoma. The sequence derives from a human donor with diffuse large B-cell lymphoma. Some clones in this sample may be carry-over from other donors' samples. Source material: tumor tissue.

CDR3 sequence: CASSLVPREHSGNTIYF. For the CDR3, the DNA is TGCGCCAGCAGCTTGGTACCCAGGGAACACTCTGGAAACACCATATATTTT. The chain carries TRBV5-1 and TRBJ1-3; tentative D call: TRBD1 (5 bases). The germline gives CDR1 SGHRS, CDR2 YFSETQ. Trimming stripped 0 bases from V and 0 bases from J, with 13 bases between. The CDR3 has 17 residues.